This TCR beta chain emerged from a study of CD8+ T cells in alopecia areata. CDR1 and CDR2 from the germline V gene are SNHLY and FYNNEI. CDR3 length: 15 amino acids. V dropped 5 bases and J dropped 5; count of bases not matched to a gene: 10. Regarding treatment: oral pan-JAK inhibitor, 5-10 mg twice daily. RNA, once extracted, was reverse transcribed into cDNA for use as the sequencing template. The repertoire was sequenced with immunoSEQ multiplex PCR; TCRdb's copy has only in-frame clones and lacks some. The sample has approximately 210,000 clones; under 80% are singletons. V and J are TRBV2 and TRBJ2-5, with 8 bases identical to TRBD1. The source was CD4+ T cells sorted from blood, collected between weeks 49 and 50, from a patient treated with tofacitinib. The TCR originated in a human donor with alopecia areata. The CDR3 sequence is CASSLEEDRVETQYF. The CDR3 nucleotides read TGTGCCAGCAGTCTAGAGGAGGACAGGGTCGAGACCCAGTACTTC.